The 22 T cell receptor beta chains listed next were all sequenced from one sample in a study of OX40 agonist ivuxolimab in advanced cancers. The assay was immunoSEQ multiplex PCR, and TCRdb's table has in-frame clones only and misses some. Of some 60,000 clones listed, around 90% are singletons. Material: CD4+ or CD8+ T cells sorted from blood, obtained in a trial of the OX40 agonist ivuxolimab. All receptors come from an adult with an advanced solid tumor such as melanoma, head and neck, liver or kidney cancer.

This clone came up a few times. The chain recombines TRBV10-3 with TRBJ2-3; 8 bases align to TRBD2. The CDR3 covers 15 residues. With 7 bases clipped from V and 4 bases from J, the junction kept 10 bases outside the gene matches. Per germline, CDR1 ENHRY and CDR2 SYGVKD. The CDR3, as DNA: TGTGCCATCACCGAACGGGAGGGCCTATCAGATACGCAGTATTTT. The encoded protein is CAITEREGLSDTQYF.

CDR3 sequence: CASSTGQLEQYF. DNA of the CDR3: TGTGCCAGCAGCACGGGACAACTCGAGCAGTACTTC. V gene TRBV5-6 combines with J gene TRBJ2-7; the D gene is possibly TRBD1 (6 bases). CDR1 is SGHDT and CDR2 is YYEEEE in the germline V gene. CDR3 length: 12 residues. V lost 4 bases to trimming and J lost 6 bases, with 11 bases between them. Variable domain in full (rest from reference TRBV5-6 and TRBJ2-7): DAGVTQSPTHLIKTRGQQVTLRCSPKSGHDTVSWYQQALGQGPQFIFQYYEEEERQRGNFPDRFSGHQFPNYSSELNVNALLLGDSALYLCASSTGQLEQYFGPGTRLTVT.

This chain links TRBV7-9 with TRBJ2-7; D possibly corresponds to TRBD2 (6 bases). CDR1 and CDR2 from the germline V gene are SEHNR and FQNEAQ (reference sequence). V was trimmed by 4 bases and J by 2 bases, leaving 18 bases between them. The CDR3 is made up of 16 amino acids. For the CDR3, the DNA is TGTGCCAGCAGCTCCTCCGGGAGTAAACACACCTACGAGCAGTACTTC. It codes for CASSSSGSKHTYEQYF.

V is TRBV9 and J is TRBJ2-1; 7 positions match TRBD1. The V segment lost 4 bases and the J segment 4 bases; nucleotides outside the gene matches: 17. The V gene's germline CDR1 is SGDLS and CDR2 YYNGEE. The CDR3 consists of 18 residues. The CDR3 loop reads CASSPSPTGTAHYNEQFF. The CDR3 region has the DNA TGTGCCAGCAGCCCCAGCCCCACGGGGACAGCCCATTACAATGAGCAGTTCTTC.

This clone has only one observation. The genes are TRBV5-1 and TRBJ2-1, with D uncertain. This CDR3 contains 15 residues. The germline V gene has CDR1 SGHRS and CDR2 YFSETQ. V lost 0 bases and J lost 3, with 10 bases in between. The CDR3, as DNA: TGCGCCAGCAGCTTGGAGGCTATCTACTACAATGAGCAGTTCTTC. Amino acid sequence: CASSLEAIYYNEQFF.

This sequence joins TRBV7-2 and TRBJ2-3; D is undetermined. Germline CDR1 is SGHTA and CDR2 is FQGNSA. This CDR3 region has 13 residues. V was pared by 2 bases and J by 4 bases, with 7 bases between. The CDR3 nucleotides are TGTGCCAGCAGCTTATCCCGCTCAGATACGCAGTATTTT. This encodes CASSLSRSDTQYF.

The gene calls are TRBV23-1 and TRBJ2-1; D not resolved. TRBV23-1 is sorted into the ORF group, with uncertain function. The V and J ends lost 7 bases and 6 bases respectively, with 16 bases between them. CDR3 size: 14 residues. The CDR3 region is CASTHSGRSNEQFF. DNA of the CDR3: TGCGCCAGCACTCATTCCGGACGGAGCAATGAGCAGTTCTTC.

Concerning this clone: Other DNA sequences in this specimen translate into the identical CDR3. The chain recombines TRBV11-1 with TRBJ2-7; either TRBD1 or TRBD2 may fit D (7 bases each). This CDR3 spans 16 amino acids. Between the trimmed V and J ends, which lost 3 bases and 4 bases, there was a span of 19 bases. From germline, CDR1 is SGHAT and CDR2 FQDESV (reference sequence). The CDR3 nucleotides read TGTGCCAGCAGCTTGCACCGGGGAGGGGGCCATTACGAGCAGTACTTC. This sequence encodes CASSLHRGGGHYEQYF.

The genes are TRBV5-1 and TRBJ2-7, with 9 bases aligning to TRBD1. CDR1 SGHRS and CDR2 YFSETQ come from the germline V gene. There are 14 residues in the CDR3. J gave up 5 bases and V 4 bases, and 7 bases lay outside the gene matches. The CDR3 nucleotides read TGCGCCAGCAGCCCCCGGTGGACAGGGGACGAGCAGTACTTC. The encoded protein is CASSPRWTGDEQYF.

The chain recombines TRBV10-3 with TRBJ1-1, with D unresolved. CDR3 length equals 12 residues. V lost 7 bases and J lost 5, with 11 bases in between. Per the germline V gene, CDR1 is ENHRY and CDR2 is SYGVKD. This CDR3 reads CAIKSGGTEAFF. The CDR3 DNA follows: TGTGCCATCAAAAGTGGAGGGACTGAAGCTTTCTTT.

The V gene is TRBV7-2, the J gene TRBJ2-7, with 8 bases that match TRBD2. CDR1 is SGHTA, CDR2 FQGNSA, per germline. J lost 5 bases, V lost 5 bases, and 14 bases had no gene match. This CDR3 contains 16 residues. Written as DNA, the CDR3 is TGTGCCAGCAGCCATATCCCCGGGACTAGGGACCACGAGCAGTACTTC. This codes for CASSHIPGTRDHEQYF.

Comment on this clone: Germline is not matched at one junction end, which may reflect a read error. The chain couples TRBV6-5 to TRBJ2-3; D not resolved. Germline CDR1 is MNHEY and CDR2 is SVGAGI. The CDR3 has 13 amino acids. The CDR3 region is CASSDSTTDTQYF. The CDR3 bases are TGTGCCAGCAGTGACTCAACCACAGATACGCAGTATTTT.

This rearrangement joins TRBV28 to TRBJ2-7; D may match TRBD1 or TRBD2 (5 bases each). Germline-derived CDR1 and CDR2 are MDHEN and SYDVKM. V was clipped by 5 bases and J by 7 bases, with 15 bases between them. The CDR3 sequence is 13 residues long. CDR3 in amino acids: CASSASGTIEQYF. CDR3 bases: TGTGCCAGCAGTGCCTCCGGGACGATAGAGCAGTACTTC.

The V and J genes are TRBV7-9 and TRBJ2-1; TRBD2 agrees at 7 bases. Germline V gives CDR1 SEHNR, CDR2 FQNEAQ (reference sequence). The ends lost 1 base at V and 2 bases at J; junction bases unmatched: 2. The CDR3 is 15 amino acids. CDR3 amino acids: CASSLGGSPYNEQFF. The CDR3 DNA sequence: TGTGCCAGCAGCTTAGGCGGGAGCCCCTACAATGAGCAGTTCTTC. The entire variable domain, with the rest obtained from reference TRBV7-9 and TRBJ2-1, is as follows: DTGVSQNPRHKITKRGQNVTFRCDPISEHNRLYWYRQTLGQGPEFLTYFQNEAQLEKSRLLSDRFSAERPKGSFSTLEIQRTEQGDSAMYLCASSLGGSPYNEQFFGPGTRLTVL.

The chain uses TRBV7-9 and TRBJ2-5; no reliable D call. CDR3 length: 12 residues. Trimming removed 6 bases from V and 4 bases from J, with 9 bases in between. Germline lookup yields CDR1 SEHNR and CDR2 FQNEAQ (reference sequence). CDR3 in amino acids: CASSTALETQYF. The CDR3 coding sequence is TGTGCCAGCAGTACCGCCTTAGAGACCCAGTACTTC.

CDR3 residues: CASSETWGDYTEAFF. The CDR3 DNA is TGCGCCAGCAGTGAGACCTGGGGTGATTACACTGAAGCTTTCTTT. The chain combines TRBV10-2 with TRBJ1-1; no clear D. The V and J ends lost 2 bases and 3 bases respectively, with 13 bases between them. Per germline, CDR1 WSHSY and CDR2 SAAADI. This CDR3 contains 15 residues.

The rearrangement joins TRBV5-1 to TRBJ2-3; 8 bases line up with TRBD2. Germline CDR1 is SGHRS and CDR2 is YFSETQ. The V and J ends lost 4 bases and 0 bases, in that order; junction bases with no gene match: 7. This CDR3 region has 16 residues. The CDR3 loop reads CASSHRLATSTDTQYF. CDR3 in DNA: TGCGCCAGCAGCCACAGACTAGCGACTAGCACAGATACGCAGTATTTT.

The rearrangement uses TRBV9 and TRBJ2-2; D may be TRBD2 (5 bases). V lost 2 bases and J 6 bases, leaving 11 bases between the germline ends. The CDR3 is 14 amino acids. CDR1 SGDLS and CDR2 YYNGEE come from the germline V gene. Here the CDR3 reads CASSVLGGPGELFF. Here the CDR3 DNA reads TGTGCCAGCAGCGTTCTAGGAGGCCCCGGGGAGCTGTTTTTT.

This chain joins TRBV5-6 and TRBJ1-6; 7 bases fit TRBD1. CDR3 size: 14 residues. Germline CDR1 SGHDT, CDR2 YYEEEE. V lost 2 bases and J lost 11; bases outside the gene matches: 7. CDR3 region: CASSFDRDLTPLHF. CDR3 DNA sequence: TGTGCCAGCAGCTTTGACAGGGATTTGACACCCCTCCACTTT.

The rearrangement links TRBV16 to TRBJ1-2; D is possibly TRBD1 (6 bases). This CDR3 contains 15 residues. Germline CDR1 reads KGHSY; CDR2 reads FQNENV. The V and J ends lost 0 bases and 8 bases respectively, with 16 bases between them. In DNA, the CDR3 is TGTGCCAGCAGCCAATCGGAGGTGGGGGCCCTAGGCTACACCTTC. Its protein product is CASSQSEVGALGYTF.

This chain joins TRBV28 and TRBJ2-7; 8 bases align to TRBD2. The CDR3 sequence is 14 residues long. The V gene end was trimmed by 6 bases and the J gene end by 0 bases; junction bases not matched to a gene: 4. Germline CDR1 is MDHEN and CDR2 is SYDVKM. The CDR3 nucleotides are TGTGCCAGCAGACAGACTAGCGACTCCTACGAGCAGTACTTC. Amino acid sequence: CASRQTSDSYEQYF.

This sequence joins TRBV4-1 and TRBJ2-7; D may be TRBD1 or TRBD2 (5 bases each). Trimming shortened V by 1 base and J by 7 bases, and 8 bases separated the two germline ends. The CDR3 contains 12 residues. CDR1 is MGHRA and CDR2 is YSYEKL in the germline V gene. Here the CDR3 DNA reads TGCGCCAGCAGCCAAGGAGGGGATGAGCAGTACTTC. It specifies CASSQGGDEQYF.